This T cell receptor (beta chain) was recorded in a study of CD8 T cells in Susac syndrome. Random hexamers were used to reverse transcribe an amount of about 0.45 to 1 ug RNA. An immunoSEQ multiplex PCR amplified TCR beta CDR3 over 54 Vbeta and 13 Jbeta. TCRdb reprocessed the immunoSEQ multiplex PCR reads with MiXCR, giving one entry per CDR3 protein. The table records roughly 130,000 distinct CDR3 sequences, approximately 95% of them present only once. Trimming took 3 bases from V and 4 from J, leaving 16 bases between them. The CDR3 is 15 amino acids. Germline CDR1 reads MGHDK; CDR2 reads SYGVNS. Sequencing of TCR beta was undertaken in CD8+ and CD4+ T cells derived from blood. The study used treatment-naive patients who had stable or active relapsing-remitting disease as multiple sclerosis controls. The TEMRA cells underwent FACS enrichment, while the CD8+ and CD4+ T cells underwent negative isolation.

V is TRBV25-1 and J is TRBJ2-7, with D possibly being TRBD2 (6 bases). The sequence was collected from a human donor with multiple sclerosis. The sample consisted of CD4+ T cells from PBMCs. The CDR3 DNA follows: TGTGCCAGCAGTGAGGGGGACTGGACCCCGTACGAGCAGTACTTC. It encodes CASSEGDWTPYEQYF.